This record looks at one T cell receptor (beta chain) sequence and its context. As yet, its antigen is unknown. With 1 base clipped from V and 4 bases from J, the junction kept 2 bases outside the gene matches. This CDR3 contains 14 residues. The data originate from a study of identical twins. Findings and caveats of the study: Insertions were reduced in abundant cord blood beta clonotypes but not in memory repertoires.

Donors uniformly comprised healthy Caucasians. TCRdb ran MiXCR on the 5' RACE reads and lists one entry per CDR3 protein. The repertoire has about 520,000 distinct CDR3 sequences, around 20% of them found once; the top ten carry about 0.91%. The data also belong to a second study, concerning T cells expressing NK-cell markers. In that study: Investigators obtained TCR beta repertoires from sorted CD3+CD56+NKG2C+, CD3+CD56+NKG2C- and CD3+CD56-NKG2C+ T cells. As a fraction of CD8+ T cells, dominant NKG2C+ clonotypes reached about 1.0-7.0% in more than five donors.

The receptor was derived from a woman aged 18-35 years in good health. What was sequenced was CD4+ T cells sorted from blood. The chain combines TRBV12-3 or TRBV12-4 with TRBJ2-3; 7 bases agree with TRBD2. Here the CDR3 reads CASSLGDYADTQYF. CDR3 in DNA: TGTGCCAGCAGTTTAGGGGACTACGCAGATACGCAGTATTTT.